This TCR beta chain was captured in a study of technical replicates of blood from several donors. The data were produced by immunoSEQ multiplex PCR, yet TCRdb's version contains in-frame clones alone and is incomplete. Of fewer than 100,000 clones in the sample, about nine tenths were seen once. Per germline, CDR1 MGHDK and CDR2 SYGVNS. Trimming cost V 8 bases and J 5 bases, with 7 bases left between them. CDR3 size: 12 residues. Input material: T cells isolated from PBMCs. This sequence joins TRBV25-1 and TRBJ1-6; tentatively, D is TRBD1 (5 bases). The receptor was derived from a human donor in good health. The DNA for the CDR3 is TGTGCCAGCGGGGCGGATAATTCACCCCTCCACTTT. Translated, it gives CASGADNSPLHF.